The present entry profiles one T cell receptor (beta chain) with its context. What it binds is unknown. The length of the CDR3 is 14 residues. V lost 1 base and J 5 bases, leaving 12 bases between the germline ends. Germline lookup yields CDR1 SEHNR and CDR2 FQNEAQ (reference sequence). The sample belongs to a study of CD8 T cells in Susac syndrome. The study's findings and limits: The study conceded that its TCR sequencing and HLA analysis involved relatively few individuals.

An input of about 0.5 to 1 ug of RNA was subjected to reverse transcription using random hexamers. The authors amplified TCR beta CDR3 across 54 Vbeta and 13 Jbeta using immunoSEQ multiplex PCR. TCRdb re-called the immunoSEQ multiplex PCR reads through MiXCR, storing one row per CDR3 protein. This sample has some 110,000 distinct CDR3 sequences, with 90% to 95% found just once. The multiple sclerosis control group consisted of treatment-naive patients whose relapsing-remitting disease, which was either stable or active, fulfilled revised McDonald criteria. The chain links TRBV7-9 to TRBJ2-7; D remains unclear. Input material: CD4+ T cells from PBMCs. The clonotype was recovered from a human donor with multiple sclerosis. In DNA, the CDR3 is TGTGCCAGCAGCTTAGTGGGCCTCCTAGACGAGCAGTACTTC. It encodes CASSLVGLLDEQYF.